Reported below is one T cell receptor beta chain. The antigen remains unidentified. Germline CDR1 is SQVTM and CDR2 is ANQGSEA. The V segment lost 6 bases and the J segment 2 bases; nucleotides outside the gene matches: 3. The CDR3 loop spans 13 amino acids. The source of the sample is a study of a mutant IDH1 vaccine in newly diagnosed glioma. Whole-study context: Patients previously underwent radiotherapy, temozolomide, or both, and most underwent both.

Regarding time point: baseline, week 1 (first vaccination visit). The treatment denotes: pre-vaccination baseline after standard-of-care therapy. Each tumor in the donors was a new WHO grade 3 or 4 astrocytoma, IDH1-mutant and ATRX-lost. Study-level findings and limits: The vaccine induced immune responses, and these occurred in 80% to 95% of patients.

Using immunoSEQ multiplex PCR, the repertoire was profiled, and TCRdb retains in-frame clones only, with some absent. The sample contains around 82,000 clones, more than 65% of which appear only once. The sequencing here drew on PBMCs, taken from a glioma patient treated with radiotherapy, temozolomide or both. The genes are TRBV29-1 and TRBJ1-2, with 10 positions matching TRBD1. The receptor was derived from a man aged 40-49 years with glioma. Some clones in this sample may be carry-over from other donors' samples. DNA of the CDR3: TGCAGCGTGACGGACAGGGGGAACTATGGCTACACCTTC. Its protein is CSVTDRGNYGYTF.